This T cell receptor beta chain was obtained from a study of CD8+CD57+ T cells in acquired aplastic anemia. Study context: The average for DNA from sorted CD4+ and CD8+ cells was 3 to 4 ug.

For CDR3 and TCR beta VDJ profiling, genomic DNA was the template used. From the reads, TCRdb called clonotypes with MiXCR, one entry per CDR3 protein. The table has 180,000 or so distinct CDR3 sequences, roughly 50% seen once. This clonotype was seen more than once but under ten times. Patients chosen for sequencing had CD8+CD57+ cells that had expanded, as shown by flow cytometry. V was pared by 6 bases and J by 4 bases, with 8 bases of the junction left unmatched. This CDR3 has 14 residues. CDR1 and CDR2 (germline): SQVTM, ANQGSEA. The receptor was derived from a human donor with aplastic anemia. The specimen sequenced was sorted CD4+, CD8+, or CD8+CD57+ T cells (not recorded which) from PBMCs. This chain uses TRBV29-1 with TRBJ1-1, with TRBD1 matching 10 bases. The chain's CDR3 is CSVLMTGGSTEAFF. The DNA for the CDR3 is TGCAGCGTGCTGATGACAGGGGGCAGCACTGAAGCTTTCTTT.